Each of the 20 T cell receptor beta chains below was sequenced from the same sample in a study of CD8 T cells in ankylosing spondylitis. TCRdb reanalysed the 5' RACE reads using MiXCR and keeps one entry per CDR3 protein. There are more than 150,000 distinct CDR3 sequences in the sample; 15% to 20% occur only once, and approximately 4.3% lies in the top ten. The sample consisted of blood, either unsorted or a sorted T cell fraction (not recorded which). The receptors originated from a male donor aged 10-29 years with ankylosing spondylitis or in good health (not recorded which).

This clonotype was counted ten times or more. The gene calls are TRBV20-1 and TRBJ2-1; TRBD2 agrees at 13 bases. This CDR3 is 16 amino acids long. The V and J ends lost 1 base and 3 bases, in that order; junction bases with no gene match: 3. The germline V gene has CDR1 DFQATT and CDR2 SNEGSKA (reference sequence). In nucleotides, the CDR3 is TGCAGTGCTAGAGGGGGACTAGCGGGAAACTACAATGAGCAGTTCTTC. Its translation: CSARGGLAGNYNEQFF.

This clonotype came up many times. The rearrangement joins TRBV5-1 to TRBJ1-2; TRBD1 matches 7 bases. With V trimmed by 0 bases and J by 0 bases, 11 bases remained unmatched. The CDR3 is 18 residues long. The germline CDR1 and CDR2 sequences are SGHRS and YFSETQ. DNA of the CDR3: TGCGCCAGCAGCTTGGGGTGGTGGCGACAGGGCGCTAACTATGGCTACACCTTC. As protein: CASSLGWWRQGANYGYTF.

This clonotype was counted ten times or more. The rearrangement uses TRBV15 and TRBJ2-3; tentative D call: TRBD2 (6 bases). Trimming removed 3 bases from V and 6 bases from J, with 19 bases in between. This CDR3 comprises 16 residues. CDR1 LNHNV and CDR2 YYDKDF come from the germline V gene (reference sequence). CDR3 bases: TGTGCCACCAGCAGTGACCGGGACTCGCCCGTGGATACGCAGTATTTT. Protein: CATSSDRDSPVDTQYF.

The CDR3 coding sequence is TGTGCCAGTAGCCAAGATTATGAGCAGTTCTTC. Translated: CASSQDYEQFF. This chain connects TRBV19 to TRBJ2-1; no firm D call. Germline CDR1 is LNHDA and CDR2 is SQIVND (reference sequence). The CDR3 runs to 11 residues. V dropped 6 bases and J dropped 8 bases, with 8 bases sitting between them.

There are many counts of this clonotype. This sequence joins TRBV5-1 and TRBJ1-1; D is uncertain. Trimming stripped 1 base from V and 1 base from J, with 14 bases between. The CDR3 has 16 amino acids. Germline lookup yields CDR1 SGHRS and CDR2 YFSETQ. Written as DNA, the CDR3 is TGCGCCAGCAGCTTGAATTTCGAAGGGAGGAACACTGAAGCTTTCTTT. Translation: CASSLNFEGRNTEAFF.

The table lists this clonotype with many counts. The CDR3: CSAREPSGDPEAFF. CDR3 DNA: TGCAGTGCTAGAGAGCCGAGCGGGGACCCTGAAGCTTTCTTT. The chain couples TRBV20-1 to TRBJ1-1, with a tentative D call TRBD1 (5 bases). V was cut by 0 bases and J by 6 bases, with 14 bases left in between. Germline V gene sequence: CDR1 DFQATT, CDR2 SNEGSKA (reference sequence). This CDR3 region has 14 residues.

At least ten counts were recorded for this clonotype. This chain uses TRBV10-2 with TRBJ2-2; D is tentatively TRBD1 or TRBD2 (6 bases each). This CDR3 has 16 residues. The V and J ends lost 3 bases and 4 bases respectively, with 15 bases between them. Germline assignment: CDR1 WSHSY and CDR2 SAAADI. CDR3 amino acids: CASSDTTGAGTGELFF. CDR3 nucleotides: TGCGCCAGCAGTGATACGACGGGGGCGGGCACCGGGGAGCTGTTTTTT.

CDR3 in amino acids: CASSLEGARQPQHF. In DNA, the CDR3 is TGTGCCAGCAGCTTAGAGGGGGCAAGGCAGCCCCAGCATTTT. V gene TRBV7-6 combines with J gene TRBJ1-5; 7 bases line up with TRBD1. The CDR3 sequence is 14 residues long. After removal of 1 base from V and 7 bases from J, the junction contained 4 bases not matched to a gene. Germline lookup yields CDR1 SGHVS and CDR2 FNYEAQ.

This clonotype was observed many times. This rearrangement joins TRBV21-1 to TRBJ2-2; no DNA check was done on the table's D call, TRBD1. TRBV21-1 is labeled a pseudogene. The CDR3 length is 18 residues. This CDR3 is CASSLARGSVSNTGELFF. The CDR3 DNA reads TGTGCCAGCAGTCTGGCAAGGGGAAGTGTTTCGAACACCGGGGAGCTGTTTTTT.

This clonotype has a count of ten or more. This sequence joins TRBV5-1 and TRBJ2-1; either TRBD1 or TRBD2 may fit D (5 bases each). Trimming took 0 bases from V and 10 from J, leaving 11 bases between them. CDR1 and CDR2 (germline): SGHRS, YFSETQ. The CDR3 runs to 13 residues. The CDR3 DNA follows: TGCGCCAGCAGCTTGGAAGGGGACGGGGAGCAGTTCTTC. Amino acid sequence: CASSLEGDGEQFF.

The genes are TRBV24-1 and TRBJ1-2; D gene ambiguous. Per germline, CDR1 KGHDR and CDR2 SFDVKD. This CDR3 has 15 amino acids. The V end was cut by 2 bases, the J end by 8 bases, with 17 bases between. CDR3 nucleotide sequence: TGTGCCACCAGTGATTCGCAGTTATCAAGAGGGGGCTACACCTTC. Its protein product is CATSDSQLSRGGYTF.

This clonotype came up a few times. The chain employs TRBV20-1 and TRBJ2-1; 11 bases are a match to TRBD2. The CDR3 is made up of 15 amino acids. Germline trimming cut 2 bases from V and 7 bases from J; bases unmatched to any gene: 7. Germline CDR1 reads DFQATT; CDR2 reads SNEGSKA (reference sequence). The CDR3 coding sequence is TGCAGTGCTAGAAATAGCGGGAGGGCCATGAATGAGCAGTTCTTC. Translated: CSARNSGRAMNEQFF.

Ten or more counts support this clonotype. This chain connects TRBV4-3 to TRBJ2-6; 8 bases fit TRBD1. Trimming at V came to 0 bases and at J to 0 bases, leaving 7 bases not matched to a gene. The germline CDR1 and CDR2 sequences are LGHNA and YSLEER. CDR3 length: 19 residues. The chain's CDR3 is CASSQDLQGALSGANVLTF. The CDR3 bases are TGCGCCAGCAGCCAAGATCTGCAGGGGGCCCTCTCTGGGGCCAACGTCCTGACTTTC.

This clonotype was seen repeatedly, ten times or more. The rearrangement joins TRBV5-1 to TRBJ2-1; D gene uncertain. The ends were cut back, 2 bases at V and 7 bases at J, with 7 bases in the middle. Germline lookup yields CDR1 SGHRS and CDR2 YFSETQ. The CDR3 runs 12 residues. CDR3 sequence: CASSFQPNEQFF. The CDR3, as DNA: TGCGCCAGCAGCTTTCAACCGAATGAGCAGTTCTTC.

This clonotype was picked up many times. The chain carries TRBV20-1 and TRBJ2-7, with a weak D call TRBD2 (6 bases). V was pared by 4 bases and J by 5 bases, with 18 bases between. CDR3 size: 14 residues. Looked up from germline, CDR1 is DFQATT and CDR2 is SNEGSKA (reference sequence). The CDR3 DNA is TGCAGTGCTAAGGACGCCGGGGGTTTCGACGAGCAGTACTTC. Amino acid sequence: CSAKDAGGFDEQYF.

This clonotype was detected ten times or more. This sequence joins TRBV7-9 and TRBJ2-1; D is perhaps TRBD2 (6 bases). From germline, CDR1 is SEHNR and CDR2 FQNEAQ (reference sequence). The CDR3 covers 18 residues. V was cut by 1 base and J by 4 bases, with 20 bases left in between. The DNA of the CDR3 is TGTGCCAGCAGCTTAGTCGGTCGGGGCTCTAGCGCTTACAATGAGCAGTTCTTC. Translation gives CASSLVGRGSSAYNEQFF.

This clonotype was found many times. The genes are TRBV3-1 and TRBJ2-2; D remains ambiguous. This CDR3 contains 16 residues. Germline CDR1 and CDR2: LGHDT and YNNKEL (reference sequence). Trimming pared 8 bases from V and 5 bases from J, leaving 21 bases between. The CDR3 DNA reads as TGTGCCAGCGAAGCCACAGTCACCATGGGGACCGGGGAGCTGTTTTTT. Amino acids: CASEATVTMGTGELFF.

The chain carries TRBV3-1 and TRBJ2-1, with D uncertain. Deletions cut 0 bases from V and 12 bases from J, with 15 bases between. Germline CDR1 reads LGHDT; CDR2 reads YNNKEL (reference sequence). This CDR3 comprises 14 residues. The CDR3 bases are TGTGCCAGCAGCCAAGATTTCAGCAGCCCGCGGCAGTTCTTC. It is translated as CASSQDFSSPRQFF.

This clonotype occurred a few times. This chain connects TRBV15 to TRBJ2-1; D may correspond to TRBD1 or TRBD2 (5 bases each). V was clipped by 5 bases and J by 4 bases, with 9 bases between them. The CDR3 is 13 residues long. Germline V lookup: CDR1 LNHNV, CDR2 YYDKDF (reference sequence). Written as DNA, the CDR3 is TGTGCCACCAGCTGGGGACGTTACAATGAGCAGTTCTTC. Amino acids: CATSWGRYNEQFF.

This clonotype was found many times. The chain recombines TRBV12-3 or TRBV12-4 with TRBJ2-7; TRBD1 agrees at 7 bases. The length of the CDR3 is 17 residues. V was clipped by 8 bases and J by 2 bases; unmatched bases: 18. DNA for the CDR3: TGTGCCAGCTCGACAGGGAGAGGTGGAACTTGGGCCTACGAGCAGTACTTC. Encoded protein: CASSTGRGGTWAYEQYF.